These T cell receptor beta chains were read from a single sample in a study of T cells in Graves' hyperthyroidism and ophthalmopathy. MiXCR was run by TCRdb on the multiplex PCR reads, yielding one entry per CDR3 protein. In the table there are approximately 330,000 distinct CDR3 sequences, around 20% of which are singletons. Source material: blood. The receptors come from a woman aged 45-60 years with Graves' hyperthyroidism. CDR3s include the opening cysteine and the closing phenylalanine or tryptophan. The order of the fields is D gene, J gene, V gene, clone size, CDR3 protein, CDR3 DNA. D genes are given only for firm matches. For some rows the clone size is stated as once, few or many, or as a class when expanded; others skip it.

TRBD1 TRBJ1-5 TRBV28 few CASRADRVRQPQHF TGTGCCAGCAGGGCCGACAGGGTCCGTCAGCCCCAGCATTTT
TRBD1 TRBJ2-3 TRBV6-1 many CASKLGQGIADTQYF TGTGCCAGCAAGCTCGGACAGGGGATAGCAGATACGCAGTATTTT
TRBD1 TRBJ1-6 TRBV4-2 few CASSQIQGLNSPLHF TGTGCCAGCAGCCAAATACAGGGGCTGAATTCACCCCTCCACTTT
TRBD1 TRBJ1-1 TRBV3-1 NA CASSRGDRLNTEAFF TGTGCCAGCAGCCGCGGGGACAGGTTGAACACTGAAGCTTTCTTT
NA TRBJ2-1 TRBV3-1 many CASSPSRGSYNEQFF TGTGCCAGCAGCCCGAGCAGGGGCTCCTACAATGAGCAGTTCTTC
NA TRBJ2-3 TRBV7-3 many CASSLTASASTDTQYF TGTGCCAGCAGCTTAACGGCTAGCGCGAGCACAGATACGCAGTATTTT
NA TRBJ1-6 TRBV7-9 many CASSLGQASPLHF TGTGCCAGCAGCTTAGGACAGGCTTCACCCCTCCACTTT
TRBD1 TRBJ2-7 TRBV2 many CASTLQGQGYEQYF TGTGCCAGCACCCTACAGGGGCAGGGCTACGAGCAGTACTTC
TRBD2 TRBJ2-3 TRBV10-3 many CAISESGREDTQYF TGTGCCATCAGTGAGTCGGGGAGGGAGGATACGCAGTATTTT
NA TRBJ2-1 TRBV27 NA CASRSRQISYNEQFF TGTGCCAGCAGATCGCGACAGATCTCCTACAATGAGCAGTTCTTC
NA TRBJ2-2 TRBV27 many CASSLGSANTGELFF TGTGCCAGCAGCTTGGGATCGGCGAACACCGGGGAGCTGTTTTTT
NA TRBJ2-7 TRBV19 few CASSSDGAYEQYF TGTGCCAGTAGTTCGGACGGAGCCTACGAGCAGTACTTC
NA TRBJ2-7 TRBV29-1 many CSVGGQSYEQYF TGCAGCGTTGGCGGACAATCCTACGAGCAGTACTTC
NA TRBJ1-5 TRBV3-1 NA CASSQASGTTDQPQHF TGTGCCAGCAGCCAAGCTTCAGGTACGACCGATCAGCCCCAGCATTTT
NA TRBJ2-7 TRBV5-1 many CASSRNYEQYF TGCGCCAGCAGCAGGAACTACGAGCAGTACTTC
NA TRBJ2-7 TRBV19 NA CASSSRDKFYEQYF TGTGCCAGTAGTAGCCGGGACAAATTCTACGAGCAGTACTTC
NA TRBJ2-1 TRBV12-3/TRBV12-4 many CASSLDWSYNEQFF TGTGCCAGCAGTTTAGACTGGTCCTACAATGAGCAGTTCTTC
NA TRBJ2-3 TRBV27 many CASSITGRDTDTQYF TGTGCCAGCAGCATTACAGGGCGGGACACAGATACGCAGTATTTT
NA TRBJ1-5 TRBV28 NA CASSLIPQPQHF TGTGCCAGCAGCTTGATTCCACAGCCCCAGCATTTT
NA TRBJ1-2 TRBV5-1 once CASRTGEGRGYTF TGCGCCAGCAGAACCGGGGAGGGACGTGGCTACACCTTC
TRBD1 TRBJ1-1 TRBV2 many CASSAPPGQGAGEAFF TGTGCCAGCAGTGCTCCTCCGGGACAGGGGGCTGGTGAAGCTTTCTTT
NA TRBJ1-2 TRBV6-6 many CASSYSSGNGYTF TGTGCCAGCAGTTACTCCTCAGGGAATGGCTACACCTTC
NA TRBJ2-1 TRBV5-5 NA CASSFVIRSYNEQFF TGTGCCAGCAGCTTCGTGATCCGCTCCTACAATGAGCAGTTCTTC
TRBD1 TRBJ2-7 TRBV28 many CASSFADRLGEQYF TGTGCCAGCAGTTTTGCGGACAGGTTAGGCGAGCAGTACTTC
NA TRBJ1-5 TRBV10-3 NA CAISESPVGDGQPQHF TGTGCCATCAGTGAGTCCCCGGTGGGGGACGGTCAGCCCCAGCATTTT
TRBD2 TRBJ2-1 TRBV11-1 many CASSSRTSGSRHNEQFF TGTGCCAGCAGCTCCCGGACTAGCGGGAGTAGGCACAATGAGCAGTTCTTC
NA TRBJ1-3 TRBV5-1 many CASSRDTTSGNTIYF TGCGCCAGCAGTCGGGACACCACCTCTGGAAACACCATATATTTT
TRBD1 TRBJ1-2 TRBV29-1 many CSVEGQGARYGYTF TGCAGCGTAGAAGGACAGGGGGCACGGTACGGCTACACCTTC
NA TRBJ1-2 TRBV6-5 few CASSSQDYGYTF TGTGCCAGCAGTTCACAGGACTATGGCTACACCTTC
NA TRBJ2-5 TRBV11-3 many CASSSVGETQYF TGTGCCAGCAGCTCCGTAGGGGAGACCCAGTACTTC
NA TRBJ1-1 TRBV11-2 NA CASSLEDRTEAFF TGTGCCAGCAGCTTAGAAGATAGAACTGAAGCTTTCTTT
NA TRBJ2-3 TRBV2 many CASSEAAGTDTQYF TGTGCCAGCAGTGAAGCGGCAGGTACAGATACGCAGTATTTT
NA TRBJ1-2 TRBV18 many CASSPLDGYGYTF TGTGCCAGCTCACCACTAGACGGGTATGGCTACACCTTC
NA TRBJ1-2 TRBV28 NA CASSSGRIGGGGYTF TGTGCCAGCAGTTCCGGGCGAATCGGAGGAGGTGGCTACACCTTC
NA TRBJ1-2 TRBV28 many CASSRSGASGYTF TGTGCCAGCAGCCGGTCCGGGGCTTCTGGCTACACCTTC